The 8 T cell receptor beta chains in this list originate from one sample, sequenced in a study of T-cell reconstitution after alpha-beta-depleted transplantation in children. Preparation of the TCRbeta library used unique molecular identifiers. TCRdb ran MiXCR on the PCR reads and lists one entry per CDR3 protein. The sample records some 140,000 distinct CDR3 sequences, around a tenth being singletons. The sample consisted of PBMCs, mostly from graft donor cells, taken 180 days after TCRalphabeta/CD19-depleted stem cell transplant. These receptors all come from a girl younger than two who had a stem cell transplant for combined immunodeficiency, so the T cells may come from the graft donor.

The rearrangement uses TRBV15 and TRBJ2-7, with D maybe TRBD2 (5 bases). V lost 6 bases to trimming and J lost 3 bases, with 9 bases between them. Germline V gene lookup returns CDR1 LNHNV and CDR2 YYDKDF (reference sequence). This CDR3 has 12 residues. CDR3 DNA sequence: TGTGCCACCAGTCCGGGATACTACGAGCAGTACTTC. Translated, it gives CATSPGYYEQYF.

This clonotype was seen a few times. The chain recombines TRBV5-6 with TRBJ2-2, with TRBD1 matching over 8 bases. This CDR3 is built from 16 residues. Germline V lookup: CDR1 SGHDT, CDR2 YYEEEE. The J segment lost 5 bases and the V segment lost 0 bases, leaving 6 bases of the junction unmatched. As DNA, the CDR3 is TGTGCCAGCAGCTTGGCCGGCAGGGGGCGAACCGGGGAGCTGTTTTTT. It yields the protein CASSLAGRGRTGELFF.

The chain couples TRBV29-1 to TRBJ2-7; possibly TRBD1 or TRBD2 for D (5 bases each). V was trimmed by 5 bases and J by 1 base, leaving 24 bases between them. CDR1 and CDR2 from the germline V gene are SQVTM and ANQGSEA. The CDR3 contains 17 residues. As DNA, the CDR3 is TGCAGCGTTATGGGTTCGCGTCGGGACCAGCAGTCCTACGAGCAGTACTTC. This encodes CSVMGSRRDQQSYEQYF.

This clonotype was found a few times. The chain is built from TRBV29-1 and TRBJ1-2, with 8 bases aligning to TRBD1. The junction had 7 bases not matched to a gene; V was cut back by 1 base and J by 6 bases. Germline CDR1 is SQVTM and CDR2 is ANQGSEA. The CDR3 loop spans 14 amino acids. This CDR3 is CSVEGTGYPDGYTF. The CDR3 bases are TGCAGCGTTGAAGGGACAGGGTATCCGGATGGCTACACCTTC.

This clonotype was detected a few times. The chain has TRBV29-1 and TRBJ1-1, with 8 bases aligning to TRBD1. The CDR3 loop spans 13 amino acids. Trimming at V came to 7 bases and at J to 0 bases, leaving 4 bases not matched to a gene. The germline V gene encodes CDR1 SQVTM and CDR2 ANQGSEA. The CDR3 coding sequence is TGCAGCGGGACAGGGATCATGAACACTGAAGCTTTCTTT. Translated, it gives CSGTGIMNTEAFF.

V is TRBV7-2 and J is TRBJ2-2; D remains unclear. CDR1 is SGHTA and CDR2 is FQGNSA in the germline V gene. The CDR3 is made up of 12 amino acids. Trimming shortened V by 3 bases and J by 5 bases, and 4 bases separated the two germline ends. CDR3 amino acids: CASSFITGELFF. DNA of the CDR3: TGTGCCAGCAGCTTCATTACCGGGGAGCTGTTTTTT. The full variable domain, rest sourced from reference TRBV7-2 and TRBJ2-2, is GAGVSQSPSNKVTEKGKDVELRCDPISGHTALYWYRQSLGQGLEFLIYFQGNSAPDKSGLPSDRFSAERTGGSVSTLTIQRTQQEDSAVYLCASSFITGELFFGEGSRLTVL.

The rearrangement uses TRBV23-1 and TRBJ2-2; 7 nucleotides match TRBD1. Being an ORF, TRBV23-1 has a function that is uncertain. Trimming took 11 bases from V and 1 from J; bases not matched to a gene: 4. The CDR3 is made up of 13 amino acids. CDR3 region: CAGTEMNTGELFF. In DNA form, the CDR3 reads TGCGCCGGGACAGAGATGAACACCGGGGAGCTGTTTTTT.

The genes are TRBV9 and TRBJ2-1; TRBD2 aligns across 8 bases. Trimming took 0 bases from V and 11 from J; bases not matched to a gene: 7. Germline V gene sequence: CDR1 SGDLS, CDR2 YYNGEE. This CDR3 is 14 amino acids long. The CDR3 DNA follows: TGTGCCAGCAGCGTAGGACCGGGGGGGCCGAAGCAGTTCTTC. Translated: CASSVGPGGPKQFF.